Presented here are 9 T cell receptor beta chains from one specimen sequenced in a study of cytomegalovirus exposure and HLA in healthy donors. PCR primers comprised 60 Vbeta and 13 Jbeta primers. Produced via immunoSEQ multiplex PCR; TCRdb's table is partial and in-frame only. The profile shows some 110,000 clones, about four fifths of them singletons. The sequenced sample was PBMCs. These receptors all come from a man younger than 40 in good health and CMV-seropositive.

The chain uses TRBV5-1 and TRBJ2-7; possible D gene TRBD2, 6 bases. The CDR3 runs to 14 residues. Germline V gene data show CDR1 as SGHRS and CDR2 as YFSETQ. The V end lost 4 bases, the J end lost 2 bases, and 13 bases lay between the germline ends. The CDR3 is CASSGGWGPYEQYF. DNA for the CDR3: TGCGCCAGCAGCGGGGGGTGGGGCCCCTACGAGCAGTACTTC.

The V call is TRBV25-1, the J call TRBJ1-4; 7 bases line up with TRBD1. CDR1 MGHDK and CDR2 SYGVNS come from the germline V gene. Trimming at V came to 6 bases and at J to 8 bases, leaving 6 bases not matched to a gene. The length of the CDR3 is 13 residues. The CDR3 reads CASSRGQAEKLFF. The CDR3 nucleotides read TGTGCCAGCAGCCGAGGACAGGCAGAAAAACTGTTTTTT.

As for this clone: Mismatch with germline at one junction end may stem from a read error. The gene calls are TRBV2 and TRBJ2-1, with 10 bases aligning to TRBD2. The CDR3 runs to 18 residues. CDR1 SNHLY and CDR2 FYNNEI come from the germline V gene. The DNA for the CDR3 is TGTGCCGGCAGTGAAGCGCTTCGGGGACTAGCGATTGGAAATGAGCAGTTCTTC. Protein: CAGSEALRGLAIGNEQFF.

J is TRBJ1-1 and V is TRBV5-4; D not certain. Between the trimmed V and J ends, which lost 4 bases and 7 bases, there was a span of 14 bases. This CDR3 comprises 13 residues. The germline V gene has CDR1 SGHNT and CDR2 YYREEE (reference sequence). As DNA, the CDR3 is TGTGCCAGCAGCATACCCGAATCGGTTGAAGCTTTCTTT. Translated: CASSIPESVEAFF.

This clone came up once. The chain couples TRBV12-5 to TRBJ1-2, with a tentative D call TRBD1 (5 bases). V was shortened by 5 bases and J by 1 base, with 17 bases between the two germline ends. CDR1 is LGHNT and CDR2 is FRNRAP in the germline V gene. The CDR3 loop spans 16 amino acids. CDR3 region: CASGPGDFALNYGYTF. The CDR3 bases are TGTGCTAGTGGTCCGGGGGATTTCGCGCTTAACTATGGCTACACCTTC. Combining the CDR3 with reference TRBV12-5 and TRBJ1-2 gives the whole variable domain DARVTQTPRHKVTEMGQEVTMRCQPILGHNTVFWYRQTMMQGLELLAYFRNRAPLDDSGMPKDRFSAEMPDATLATLKIQPSEPRDSAVYFCASGPGDFALNYGYTFGSGTRLTVV.

This clone has just a few counts. Here the CDR3 reads CASSLGDWTGDHQETQYF. The DNA for the CDR3 is TGCGCCAGCAGCTTGGGAGATTGGACAGGAGACCACCAAGAGACCCAGTACTTC. This chain joins TRBV5-1 and TRBJ2-5, with 7 bases fitting TRBD1. V lost 0 bases to trimming and J lost 0 bases; unmatched junction nucleotides: 11. The CDR3 sequence is 18 residues long. Germline V gene data show CDR1 as SGHRS and CDR2 as YFSETQ.

The chain recombines TRBV18 with TRBJ1-1, with 11 bases aligning to TRBD1. The CDR3 loop spans 16 amino acids. Trimming at V came to 4 bases and at J to 4 bases, leaving 8 bases not matched to a gene. The germline gives CDR1 KGHSH, CDR2 LQKENI. The chain's CDR3 is CASSQGQGALFTEAFF. DNA for the CDR3: TGTGCCAGCTCACAAGGACAGGGGGCGCTTTTCACTGAAGCTTTCTTT.

This rearrangement joins TRBV30 to TRBJ2-7; 7 nucleotides match TRBD1. CDR1 is GTSNPN and CDR2 is SVGIG in the germline V gene (reference sequence). V trimming: 8 bases; J trimming: 7 bases; junction bases outside the gene matches: 17. This CDR3 has 14 amino acids. CDR3 nucleotides: TGTGCCCTGACATTGACAGGGCCTGGGGGAGAGCAGTACTTC. Encoded protein: CALTLTGPGGEQYF.

V is TRBV2 and J is TRBJ2-5; 8 positions agree with TRBD1. Trimming removed 5 bases from V and 5 bases from J; junction bases left unmatched: 10. The CDR3 has 15 residues. The germline V gene has CDR1 SNHLY and CDR2 FYNNEI. In DNA form, the CDR3 reads TGTGCCAGCAGTCCATGGACAGGGTCGGGGGAGACCCAGTACTTC. It translates to CASSPWTGSGETQYF.